Listed below are T cell receptor beta chains from one sample, sequenced in a study of blood T cell repertoires in COVID-19. The repertoire was sequenced with immunoSEQ multiplex PCR; TCRdb's copy has only in-frame clones and lacks some. The sample contains about 290,000 clones, about nine tenths of which appear only once. Sequencing used peripheral blood. These TCRs come from a woman in her thirties with active or convalescent COVID-19. CDR3s include the opening cysteine and the closing phenylalanine or tryptophan. The order of the fields is V gene, J gene, clone size, D gene, CDR3 DNA, CDR3 protein. D genes are given only for firm matches. The size entry is marked missing in some rows and otherwise reads once, few, many or a size class.

v_call: TRBV27
j_call: TRBJ2-5
clone_size: .
d_call: TRBD1
cdr3_nt: TGTGCCAGCAGTTCCCCCGGACAGGGAAAAGAGACCCAGTACTTC
cdr3_aa: CASSSPGQGKETQYF

v_call: TRBV5-1
j_call: TRBJ2-7
clone_size: .
d_call: TRBD1
cdr3_nt: TGCGCCAGCAGCGAGGGACAGACCTACGAGCAGTACTTC
cdr3_aa: CASSEGQTYEQYF

v_call: TRBV5-4
j_call: TRBJ2-3
clone_size: .
d_call: .
cdr3_nt: TGTGCCAGCAGCTCAAACACAGATACGCAGTATTTT
cdr3_aa: CASSSNTDTQYF

v_call: TRBV27
j_call: TRBJ1-6
clone_size: once
d_call: TRBD1
cdr3_nt: TGTGCCACCACAGGGGGAAATTATAATTCACCCCTCCACTTT
cdr3_aa: CATTGGNYNSPLHF

v_call: TRBV10-3
j_call: TRBJ1-6
clone_size: .
d_call: .
cdr3_nt: TGTGCCATCAGTGAGGGGAGGGTGAGTTCCCCCCTCCACTTT
cdr3_aa: CAISEGRVSSPLHF

v_call: TRBV7-9
j_call: TRBJ2-1
clone_size: .
d_call: .
cdr3_nt: TGTGCCAGCAGCCCCGCAGGCGAGTTCTACAATGAGCAGTTCTTC
cdr3_aa: CASSPAGEFYNEQFF

v_call: TRBV5-1
j_call: TRBJ2-2
clone_size: .
d_call: .
cdr3_nt: TGCGCCAGCAGCTTGGCCTCTCTCCCTCGGTCCGGGGAGCTGTTTTTT
cdr3_aa: CASSLASLPRSGELFF

v_call: TRBV19
j_call: TRBJ1-5
clone_size: .
d_call: TRBD1
cdr3_nt: TGTGCCAGTAGCCCGCGGTCGGGACAGGGGTCGCAGCCCCAGCATTTT
cdr3_aa: CASSPRSGQGSQPQHF

v_call: TRBV4-3
j_call: TRBJ1-1
clone_size: .
d_call: TRBD1
cdr3_nt: TGCGCCAGCAGCCAAGAGCCCGGACAGGGTGATGGGGGTCTGAGAACTTTCTTT
cdr3_aa: CASSQEPGQGDGGLRTFF

v_call: TRBV30
j_call: TRBJ1-5
clone_size: once
d_call: .
cdr3_nt: TGTGCCTGGAGTGTACATGCCAGTAATCAGCCCCAGCATTTT
cdr3_aa: CAWSVHASNQPQHF

v_call: TRBV5-8
j_call: TRBJ1-5
clone_size: .
d_call: .
cdr3_nt: TGTGCCAGCAGCCTCAGATTTGAGCCCCAGCATTTT
cdr3_aa: CASSLRFEPQHF

v_call: TRBV30
j_call: TRBJ1-5
clone_size: few
d_call: TRBD1
cdr3_nt: TGTGCCTGGAGTGGGGCCCCGGGACAGGGAAATCAGCCCCAGCATTTT
cdr3_aa: CAWSGAPGQGNQPQHF

v_call: TRBV6-6
j_call: TRBJ2-5
clone_size: .
d_call: TRBD2
cdr3_nt: TGTGCCAGCAGTCCGAGACTAGCGGGGGGACACCGAGAGACCCAGTACTTC
cdr3_aa: CASSPRLAGGHRETQYF

v_call: TRBV10-3
j_call: TRBJ2-2
clone_size: .
d_call: .
cdr3_nt: TGTGCCATCAGTGAGTCGGATGGGGCCACCGGGGAGCTGTTTTTT
cdr3_aa: CAISESDGATGELFF

v_call: TRBV19
j_call: TRBJ1-6
clone_size: .
d_call: .
cdr3_nt: TGTGCCAGTAGCCCGAGGGCATCGGGGAATTCACCCCTCCACTTT
cdr3_aa: CASSPRASGNSPLHF

v_call: TRBV5-8
j_call: TRBJ1-3
clone_size: once
d_call: .
cdr3_nt: TGTGCCAGCAGCCCGAGGGGAAACACCATATATTTT
cdr3_aa: CASSPRGNTIYF

v_call: TRBV6-2/TRBV6-3
j_call: TRBJ2-7
clone_size: .
d_call: TRBD1
cdr3_nt: TGTGCCAGCAGTTACGGTTACAGGGGGCGAGCAAAGGCGTACTTC
cdr3_aa: CASSYGYRGRAKAYF

v_call: TRBV4-3
j_call: TRBJ1-6
clone_size: .
d_call: TRBD1
cdr3_nt: TGCGCCAGCAGCCAAGATCGGACAGGGAAATATAATTCACCCCTCCACTTT
cdr3_aa: CASSQDRTGKYNSPLHF

v_call: TRBV3-1/TRBV3-2
j_call: TRBJ2-1
clone_size: once
d_call: TRBD1
cdr3_nt: TGTGCCAGCAGCCAAACAGGGGTGAGCTGCTACAATGAGCAGTTCTTC
cdr3_aa: CASSQTGVSCYNEQFF

v_call: TRBV28
j_call: TRBJ1-4
clone_size: once
d_call: .
cdr3_nt: TGTGCCAGCAGGGCGGTGGGGGGTGGAGAAAAACTGTTTTTT
cdr3_aa: CASRAVGGGEKLFF

v_call: TRBV18
j_call: TRBJ2-5
clone_size: .
d_call: TRBD2
cdr3_nt: TGTGCCAGCTCACCACGGATGGCTAGCGGTGCGGAGACCCAGTACTTC
cdr3_aa: CASSPRMASGAETQYF

v_call: TRBV4-3
j_call: TRBJ1-6
clone_size: .
d_call: .
cdr3_nt: TGCGCCAGCAGCCAAGGGGAGGCCTATTCACCCCTCCACTTT
cdr3_aa: CASSQGEAYSPLHF

v_call: TRBV2
j_call: TRBJ2-7
clone_size: .
d_call: .
cdr3_nt: TGTGCCAGCAGTTCGGCGAGGGTGGACGAGCAGTACTTC
cdr3_aa: CASSSARVDEQYF

v_call: TRBV4-3
j_call: TRBJ2-7
clone_size: few
d_call: .
cdr3_nt: TGCGCCAGCAGCCAATCTATAAGGGCTAGCGTCTACGAGCAGTACTTC
cdr3_aa: CASSQSIRASVYEQYF

v_call: TRBV6-5
j_call: TRBJ1-2
clone_size: .
d_call: TRBD1
cdr3_nt: TGTGCCAGCATCCCGGGACAGGGGGCCATCTATGGCTACACCTTC
cdr3_aa: CASIPGQGAIYGYTF

v_call: TRBV27
j_call: TRBJ1-6
clone_size: .
d_call: .
cdr3_nt: TGTGCCAGCAGTCCCCCGCGTGACTCCTATAATTCACCCCTCCACTTT
cdr3_aa: CASSPPRDSYNSPLHF

v_call: TRBV5-1
j_call: TRBJ1-2
clone_size: .
d_call: .
cdr3_nt: TGCGCCAGCAGCTTGAACAGGAACGACGGCTACACCTTC
cdr3_aa: CASSLNRNDGYTF

v_call: TRBV7-9
j_call: TRBJ2-5
clone_size: .
d_call: .
cdr3_nt: TGTGCCAGCAGCTCGAGGGAAGAGACCCAGTACTTC
cdr3_aa: CASSSREETQYF

v_call: TRBV18
j_call: TRBJ1-1
clone_size: .
d_call: TRBD1
cdr3_nt: TGTGCCAGCTCACCAAAAGGCAGGGGGGCGAACACTGAAGCTTTCTTT
cdr3_aa: CASSPKGRGANTEAFF

v_call: TRBV28
j_call: TRBJ1-1
clone_size: .
d_call: .
cdr3_nt: TGTGCCAGCAGTTTAATAGCGGGACATGTAGCTTTCTTT
cdr3_aa: CASSLIAGHVAFF

v_call: TRBV12-3/TRBV12-4
j_call: TRBJ1-1
clone_size: .
d_call: .
cdr3_nt: TGTGCCAGCAGTTTTGGGGGGGACACTGAAGCTTTCTTT
cdr3_aa: CASSFGGDTEAFF

v_call: TRBV2
j_call: TRBJ2-7
clone_size: .
d_call: .
cdr3_nt: TGTGCCAGCAGTGATTTCAGTTCCTACGAGCAGTACTTC
cdr3_aa: CASSDFSSYEQYF

v_call: TRBV6-5
j_call: TRBJ1-1
clone_size: .
d_call: TRBD1
cdr3_nt: TGTGCCAGCGGGCAGGGGGCAGGGGTCACTGAAGCTTTCTTT
cdr3_aa: CASGQGAGVTEAFF

v_call: TRBV4-2
j_call: TRBJ2-6
clone_size: .
d_call: TRBD2
cdr3_nt: TGTGCCAGCAGCCAAGTGAGCGGGATGACTGGGGCCAACGTCCTGACTTTC
cdr3_aa: CASSQVSGMTGANVLTF

v_call: TRBV12-3/TRBV12-4
j_call: TRBJ1-1
clone_size: .
d_call: .
cdr3_nt: TGTGCCAGCAAGCGGGGGTGGACTGAAGCTTTCTTT
cdr3_aa: CASKRGWTEAFF

v_call: TRBV20-1
j_call: TRBJ2-5
clone_size: .
d_call: .
cdr3_nt: TGCAGTGCTAGTCACGGGGTTGGTGGGTCTCGGGAGACCCAGTACTTC
cdr3_aa: CSASHGVGGSRETQYF

v_call: TRBV5-1
j_call: TRBJ2-5
clone_size: .
d_call: TRBD2
cdr3_nt: TGCGCCAGCAGCTTGTCTATAGCGGGGGGATTAGCAGAGACCCAGTACTTC
cdr3_aa: CASSLSIAGGLAETQYF

v_call: TRBV2
j_call: TRBJ2-5
clone_size: .
d_call: TRBD1
cdr3_nt: TGTGCCAGCAGGAACCTCCAGGGGGCGCGACCCCAGTACTTC
cdr3_aa: CASRNLQGARPQYF

v_call: TRBV4-3
j_call: TRBJ2-3
clone_size: .
d_call: TRBD2
cdr3_nt: TGCGCCAGCAGCCAAGATAGTTACGGGGGGGCTATTGATACGCAGTATTTT
cdr3_aa: CASSQDSYGGAIDTQYF

v_call: TRBV5-1
j_call: TRBJ2-6
clone_size: .
d_call: .
cdr3_nt: TGCGCCAGCCAGGTTAGCTCTGGGGCCAACGTCCTGACTTTC
cdr3_aa: CASQVSSGANVLTF

v_call: TRBV10-3
j_call: TRBJ1-5
clone_size: .
d_call: .
cdr3_nt: TGTGCCATCAGTGAGTCCAGGGAAGGTCAGCCCCAGCATTTT
cdr3_aa: CAISESREGQPQHF

v_call: TRBV10-1
j_call: TRBJ1-5
clone_size: once
d_call: TRBD1
cdr3_nt: TGCGCCAGCAGTGAATGGACAGGCCTTCGATGTGGCAATCAGCCCCAGCATTTT
cdr3_aa: CASSEWTGLRCGNQPQHF

v_call: TRBV5-1
j_call: TRBJ1-2
clone_size: .
d_call: TRBD1
cdr3_nt: TGCGCCAGCAGCCAAAATCCAGGGGGGAACTATGGCTACACCTTC
cdr3_aa: CASSQNPGGNYGYTF

v_call: TRBV5-6
j_call: TRBJ1-5
clone_size: .
d_call: .
cdr3_nt: TGTGCCAGCAGCCACGGTTGGGGCTTCGGCAATCAGCCCCAGCATTTT
cdr3_aa: CASSHGWGFGNQPQHF